The present TCR beta chain was sequenced within a study of blood T cell repertoires in COVID-19. The CDR3 is 13 residues long. V dropped 2 bases and J dropped 9; count of bases not matched to a gene: 6. Germline CDR1 and CDR2: MNHNS and SASEGT. Libraries were prepared by immunoSEQ multiplex PCR; TCRdb keeps only in-frame clonotypes and omits some of them. The repertoire holds 80,000 to 100,000 clones, with less than 85% as singletons. Source material: peripheral blood. This sequence was found in a man aged 70 or older with active or convalescent COVID-19. This rearrangement joins TRBV6-1 to TRBJ2-7; 8 bases fit TRBD1. In nucleotides, the CDR3 is TGTGCCAGCAGTGAACCAGACAGGGGATGGCAGTACTTC. Residues: CASSEPDRGWQYF.